The following is a T cell receptor (beta chain) sequence with its context. This clonotype was seen a few times. The target of this receptor is not known. No much larger clone exists at a distance of one base, and base qualities are not known. These data belong to a study of vaccination and CD4 T cells after COVID-19 (dated by TCRdb to 2021 to 2024). Background for the entire study: Every convalescent patient had a positive nasal swab PCR test for SARS-CoV-2, with mild disease in eight to ten patients and severe disease in one. Six males and four females were included in the convalescent cohort, with two Hispanic individuals, seven Caucasians, two Asians and one multiracial person represented. Participants got two doses of the Pfizer-BioNTech BNT162b2 vaccine (n=8) or two doses of the Moderna mRNA-1273 vaccine (n=2). Post-COVID blood samples from convalescent patients were collected a median of about 100 days after diagnosis, with a range of roughly 35 to 161 days. Post-vaccine blood samples were obtained a median of around 74 days after the second vaccine dose, with a range of roughly 12 to 250 days. In some eleven COVID-19 convalescent patients and a few infection-naive healthy vaccine recipients, researchers compared the spike-specific CD4+ TCR repertoire from before mRNA vaccination with the repertoire from after.

At the junction V is shortened by 6 bases and J by 0 bases; bases outside the gene matches: 11. The germline V gene (reference sequence) yields DFQATT for CDR1 and SNEGSKA for CDR2. The CDR3, from cysteine to phenylalanine, totals 16 residues. CDR3 DNA only is kept here, 48 bases in frame from base 1. Preparation of the library involved PCR. TCRdb names Illumina iSeq 100 as the instrument used. Per the original workflow: Non-productive sequences were filtered out, and CDR3s that did not start with C, did not end with F or W, or were shorter than 7 amino acids were discarded. Similarity between CDR3 sequences was evaluated in R version 3.6.1 using Levenshtein distances (stringdist) and unrooted phylogenetic trees (ape). TCRdb applied fastp at Q25 and MiXCR to the public reads, then kept only in-frame beta chains. Rows matching on CDR3 protein sequence are summarized as one entry with the most common DNA and genes. What appears here as the V and J calls and clone size reflects TCRdb's work, not the paper's. In all, the sample holds just over 20,000 distinct CDR3 sequences, and about 60% of those were seen once. In total, the top ten clones hold less than 1.5% of the sample.

Paper-wide results and their limitations: Among convalescent patients, a median roughly 90% of the SARS-CoV-2-reactive clones seen after vaccination appeared only after vaccination, which suggests priming specific to the vaccine. Of the vaccine-specific clones found in convalescent patients, nearly all (304 of 307) were mono-reactive for SARS-CoV-2 spike instead of being cross-reactive with common cold coronaviruses. An increase in the median number of SARS-CoV-2-reactive clonotypes from 21 after infection to some 38 after vaccination was observed, but the change was not found to be significant. The study included relatively few convalescent patients and did not analyze early timepoints after natural infection.

The convalescent patients' positive SARS-CoV-2 PCR tests were from March to December 2020, which was before the Alpha, Beta and Delta variants emerged in the United States. Ficoll-Paque Plus gradient centrifugation was used to isolate PBMCs from whole blood, and the isolated PBMCs were then either used fresh or cryopreserved at -140C. This material consisted of CD4+ T cells from blood, taken before SARS-CoV-2 vaccination. The receptor's source is a human donor who had recovered from COVID-19. The V and J segments used are TRBV20-1 and TRBJ1-5, and TRBD1 matches 7 of the central bases. The DNA reads as follows: TGCAGTGCCAGGCGGGGACAGCCTTATAGCAATCAGCCCCAGCATTTT. It translates as CSARRGQPYSNQPQHF.